This T cell receptor (beta chain) was sequenced in a study of T-cell memory formation after mild COVID-19. The CDR3 runs to 15 residues. With 5 bases removed from V and 2 bases from J, the gap between germline ends came to 14 bases. Germline loops: CDR1 SEHNR, CDR2 FQNEAQ (reference sequence). Using its own MiXCR run on the 5' RACE reads, TCRdb lists one record per CDR3 protein. This table has 400,000 to 500,000 distinct CDR3 sequences, around 18% appearing once. A few counts support this clonotype. Source material: PBMCs or a T cell subset sorted from them (not recorded which). The sequence came from an adult woman who had mild COVID-19 (a few samples of this study predate the infection). Cell type and time point are not known. The chain employs TRBV7-9 and TRBJ2-3; tentative D call: TRBD2 (6 bases). The DNA for the CDR3 is TGTGCCAGCAGCCTCCAGACGGACTACACAGATACGCAGTATTTT. Translated, it gives CASSLQTDYTDTQYF.